The 14 T cell receptor beta chains given below trace back to one sample, sequenced in a study of T cell changes during pregnancy in multiple sclerosis. The method was immunoSEQ multiplex PCR; TCRdb's version includes in-frame clones alone and lacks a portion of them. The sample contains some 70,000 clones, approximately 92% of which appear only once. Sequenced material: peripheral blood, taken in the second trimester of pregnancy. The receptors originated from a female donor in good health, enrolled as a control in a pregnancy study.

The chain links TRBV19 to TRBJ2-7, with TRBD1 identical over 8 bases. This CDR3 region has 15 residues. Germline V gene lookup returns CDR1 LNHDA and CDR2 SQIVND (reference sequence). J lost 2 bases, V lost 5 bases, and 8 bases had no gene match. The CDR3 DNA reads TGTGCCAGTAGTCAGACAGGGGCCTATCCCTACGAGCAGTACTTC. Its protein product is CASSQTGAYPYEQYF.

The chain couples TRBV9 to TRBJ2-3, with unresolved D. CDR1 SGDLS and CDR2 YYNGEE come from the germline V gene. The CDR3 is made up of 13 amino acids. V lost 6 bases and J lost 0, with 8 bases in between. For the CDR3, the DNA is TGTGCCAGCACCCCTCCGAGCACAGATACGCAGTATTTT. This codes for CASTPPSTDTQYF. Drawing the rest from reference TRBV9 and TRBJ2-3, the complete variable domain is DSGVTQTPKHLITATGQRVTLRCSPRSGDLSVYWYQQSLDQGLQFLIQYYNGEERAKGNILERFSAQQFPDLHSELNLSSLELGDSALYFCASTPPSTDTQYFGPGTRLTVL.

The chain is built from TRBV4-1 and TRBJ1-6; D gene unclear. Trimming cost V 1 base and J 9 bases, with 16 bases left between them. Germline V gene lookup returns CDR1 MGHRA and CDR2 YSYEKL. The CDR3 has 16 amino acids. The chain's CDR3 is CASSQVPAGLGSPLHF. The CDR3 DNA follows: TGCGCCAGCAGCCAAGTTCCCGCAGGTTTAGGTTCACCCCTCCACTTT.

J is TRBJ2-1 and V is TRBV28; 10 bases align to TRBD1. The CDR3 covers 14 residues. CDR1 and CDR2 from the germline V gene are MDHEN and SYDVKM. Losses at the gene ends were 7 bases for V and 7 bases for J; bases not matched to a gene: 7. The CDR3 DNA follows: TGTGCCAGCAACCGACAGGGGGCTCGGAATGAGCAGTTCTTC. Translated, it gives CASNRQGARNEQFF.

This clone was detected only a few times. The sample contains more than one DNA sequence encoding this CDR3. The CDR3 protein is CASSPSYQETQYF. The CDR3, as DNA: TGTGCCAGCAGCCCTTCGTACCAAGAGACCCAGTACTTC. This sequence joins TRBV7-2 and TRBJ2-5, with D unresolved. From germline, CDR1 is SGHTA and CDR2 FQGNSA. CDR3 length equals 13 residues. V gave up 5 bases and J gave up 0 bases, with 7 bases separating them. The complete variable domain, with remaining parts taken from reference TRBV7-2 and TRBJ2-5, reads GAGVSQSPSNKVTEKGKDVELRCDPISGHTALYWYRQSLGQGLEFLIYFQGNSAPDKSGLPSDRFSAERTGGSVSTLTIQRTQQEDSAVYLCASSPSYQETQYFGPGTRLLVL.

The J gene is TRBJ1-4, the V gene TRBV10-3; a possible D gene is TRBD1 (6 bases). V lost 10 bases, J lost 6 bases, and 12 bases lay in between. The CDR3 has 12 amino acids. CDR1 ENHRY and CDR2 SYGVKD come from the germline V gene. In nucleotides, the CDR3 is TGTGCCACCCACAGGGTCGATGAAAAACTGTTTTTT. Its translation is CATHRVDEKLFF.

The DNA for the CDR3 is TGTGCCTGCGCGGGACTCCGATCAGGGCAGTACTTC. Protein: CACAGLRSGQYF. The chain has TRBV6-6 and TRBJ2-7; TRBD2 is a possible D gene (6 bases). Germline V gene lookup returns CDR1 MNHNY and CDR2 SVGAGI (reference sequence). CDR3 length: 12 residues. V lost 11 bases and J 9 bases, leaving 20 bases between the germline ends.

This clone has a handful of counts. The CDR3 coding sequence is TGTGCCAGCAGTGAAGAAGCGTGGCGGGGGGCGCTCGAGCAGTACTTC. Encoded protein: CASSEEAWRGALEQYF. The chain carries TRBV6-1 and TRBJ2-7; 8 bases match TRBD2. The CDR3 extends over 16 amino acids. From germline, CDR1 is MNHNS and CDR2 SASEGT. V shed 1 base and J 6 bases; nucleotides not matched to a gene: 11.

The chain recombines TRBV19 with TRBJ1-1, with D maybe TRBD1 (6 bases). Germline lookup yields CDR1 LNHDA and CDR2 SQIVND (reference sequence). Trimming took 6 bases from V and 6 from J, leaving 14 bases between them. The CDR3 totals 13 residues. The CDR3 sequence: CASRRGGDPEAFF. Here the CDR3 DNA reads TGTGCCAGTAGAAGAGGGGGGGACCCTGAAGCTTTCTTT.

The chain has TRBV27 and TRBJ1-6; D is ambiguous. This CDR3 has 14 residues. V lost 3 bases and J 9 bases, leaving 12 bases between the germline ends. Germline V gene sequence: CDR1 MNHEY, CDR2 SMNVEV (reference sequence). The CDR3 spells CASSFYSGGSPLHF. The CDR3 nucleotides are TGTGCCAGCAGTTTCTACAGCGGCGGTTCACCCCTCCACTTT.

The V and J genes are TRBV27 and TRBJ2-7; D gene unclear. Per the germline V gene, CDR1 is MNHEY and CDR2 is SMNVEV (reference sequence). V lost 4 bases and J 2 bases, leaving 15 bases between the germline ends. The CDR3 spans 15 residues. CDR3 nucleotides: TGTGCCAGCAGTTCGCCCGAACTGAACGCCTACGAGCAGTACTTC. Its translation: CASSSPELNAYEQYF.

The chain recombines TRBV5-1 with TRBJ2-7, with unresolved D. The CDR3 covers 11 residues. In germline, CDR1 is SGHRS, CDR2 YFSETQ. V was pared by 1 base and J by 5 bases, with 4 bases between. CDR3 DNA: TGCGCCAGCAGCTTGAGCAACGAGCAGTACTTC. It is translated as CASSLSNEQYF.

This chain's CDR3 is CASSLPQGPTGASTDTQYF. CDR3 DNA sequence: TGTGCCAGCAGCTTACCCCAGGGCCCGACAGGCGCTAGCACAGATACGCAGTATTTT. J is TRBJ2-3 and V is TRBV7-2; possible D gene TRBD1, 6 bases. V was shortened by 2 bases and J by 0 bases, with 21 bases between the two germline ends. The CDR3 is 19 amino acids. In germline, CDR1 is SGHTA, CDR2 FQGNSA.

The V gene is TRBV19, the J gene TRBJ1-1; no firm D call. The CDR3 extends over 11 amino acids. The germline V and J ends were trimmed by 5 bases and 6 bases, with 7 bases remaining between them. CDR1 is LNHDA, CDR2 SQIVND, per germline (reference sequence). This chain's CDR3 is CASSSTAEAFF. CDR3 in DNA: TGTGCCAGTAGTTCTACAGCTGAAGCTTTCTTT.